The T cell receptor (beta chain) under discussion was sequenced for a study of cytomegalovirus exposure and HLA in healthy donors. At the level of the study: About 200 million T cells yielded roughly 100 million unique TCR beta sequences, as an earlier analysis found.

V was pared by 5 bases and J by 3 bases, with 9 bases of the junction left unmatched. Germline V lookup: CDR1 SGHVS, CDR2 FQNEAQ. The CDR3 loop spans 16 amino acids. Primers included in the PCR were 60 Vbeta and 13 Jbeta primers. Sequencing was performed with immunoSEQ multiplex PCR; in TCRdb, only in-frame clones are kept and a portion is missing. The table lists 150,000 to 180,000 clones, 74% of them singletons. This clone occurred once. Its target is unknown. Findings and limits, study-wide: Later on, an analysis found that several of the most significant clusters appeared to be linked to common viral pathogens, which included parvovirus B19. In vitro assays verified that a few CMV-associated chains recognized CMV antigens specifically. Trimming of TCR beta V- and J-genes showed a link, identified in a later analysis, to a missense DCLRE1C variant.

Sequenced input: PBMCs. The chain joins TRBV7-8 to TRBJ2-1, with 8 nucleotides matching TRBD1. The clonotype was recovered from a man younger than 45 in good health and CMV-seronegative. CDR3 amino acids: CASSPLLGTGYNEQFF. The CDR3 coding sequence is TGTGCCAGCAGCCCATTACTCGGGACAGGCTACAATGAGCAGTTCTTC.